Here is one T cell receptor (beta chain) with its context. Its antigen remains unidentified. Unsorted samples used about 90 million PBMCs for genomic DNA. The entry originates in a study of shared clonotypes between healthy human individuals. DNA from unsorted PBMC was sequenced on ten immunoSEQ deep assay plates. Here immunoSEQ multiplex PCR was the method, and the copy in TCRdb shows in-frame clones only, minus some. This table holds about 560,000 clones, around three quarters found once. Broader study findings: Limited genetic and exposure-history diversity came from having few donors.

Germline V gene data show CDR1 as LNHDA and CDR2 as SQIVND (reference sequence). This CDR3 has 14 residues. Germline trimming cut 4 bases from V and 7 bases from J; bases unmatched to any gene: 5. The chain is built from TRBV19 and TRBJ2-2; 8 bases fit TRBD1. The source is a woman aged 35 to 49 in good health. Some clones in this sample may be carry-over from other donors' samples. The specimen was PBMCs. CDR3 residues: CASSTGGTGGELFF. DNA for the CDR3: TGTGCCAGTAGTACAGGGGGCACGGGCGGGGAGCTGTTTTTT.